This record looks at one TCR beta chain sequence and its context. The CDR3 is made up of 15 amino acids. Germline V gives CDR1 MGHRA, CDR2 YSYEKL. Between the trimmed V and J ends, which lost 4 bases and 5 bases, there was a span of 17 bases. This entry is derived from a study of blood T cell repertoires in COVID-19. Study details: The origin of the acute and convalescent COVID-19 samples was the United States, Italy and Spain.

Original data processing: Using reference gene primer amplification, nucleated cell counts were estimated. Method: immunoSEQ multiplex PCR; TCRdb's copy keeps in-frame clones and lacks some. That table supplies the V and J calls and clone size; D and trimming were determined from the DNA. The table records about 260,000 clones, 75% to 90% of them present only once. The sample was peripheral blood. This TCR was recovered from a man aged 25 to 40 with active or convalescent COVID-19. The chain carries TRBV4-1 and TRBJ2-5, with D perhaps matching TRBD2 (5 bases). CDR3 in amino acids: CASSRLAAVSETQYF. The CDR3 DNA is TGCGCCAGCAGCCGGCTAGCAGCCGTCTCGGAGACCCAGTACTTC.